Following are 5 T cell receptor beta chains from one sample sequenced in a study of OX40 agonist ivuxolimab in advanced cancers. Data came from immunoSEQ multiplex PCR; TCRdb stores just in-frame clones and leaves some out. The sample contains around 26,000 clones, about 90% of which appear only once. Sample: CD4+ or CD8+ T cells sorted from blood, taken in a trial of the OX40 agonist ivuxolimab. The source of these receptors is an adult with an advanced solid tumor such as melanoma, head and neck, liver or kidney cancer.

The chain has TRBV5-4 and TRBJ1-2; a weak D match, TRBD1 (5 bases). The V gene's germline CDR1 is SGHNT and CDR2 YYREEE (reference sequence). The CDR3 has 14 amino acids. Trimming removed 0 bases at V and 3 bases at J, with 9 bases between. The CDR3 loop is CASSLAGTDYGYTF. In DNA form, the CDR3 reads TGTGCCAGCAGCTTGGCTGGGACTGACTATGGCTACACCTTC.

The CDR3 DNA sequence: TGTGCCAGCAGCGTAGCAATGAACACTGAAGCTTTCTTT. This encodes CASSVAMNTEAFF. This chain joins TRBV9 and TRBJ1-1; D ambiguous. The CDR3 is 13 residues long. CDR1 SGDLS and CDR2 YYNGEE come from the germline V gene. Trimming removed 0 bases at V and 0 bases at J, with 3 bases between.

The chain is built from TRBV6-1 and TRBJ2-7; D remains ambiguous. Trimming left V 2 bases short and J 3 bases short, with 11 bases between. CDR3 size: 14 residues. Per the germline V gene, CDR1 is MNHNS and CDR2 is SASEGT. Here the CDR3 DNA reads TGTGCCAGCAGTGAATACTCGGCAGTCTACGAGCAGTACTTC. It specifies CASSEYSAVYEQYF.

The chain joins TRBV25-1 to TRBJ2-7; 10 nucleotides match TRBD2. The CDR3 is made up of 18 amino acids. The germline gives CDR1 MGHDK, CDR2 SYGVNS. V lost 6 bases, J lost 10 bases, and 24 bases stayed unmatched. The CDR3 DNA sequence: TGTGCCAGCAGCGGGGTTGTCCTCGGGACTAGCGTACCTACGAGCCAGTACTTC. Its protein is CASSGVVLGTSVPTSQYF.

This clone was counted between two and nine times. The gene calls are TRBV5-6 and TRBJ2-1; D perhaps matches TRBD1 (6 bases). Germline lookup yields CDR1 SGHDT and CDR2 YYEEEE. The CDR3 runs to 13 residues. V was pared by 2 bases and J by 9 bases, with 12 bases between. CDR3 protein: CASSLPTGIEQFF. DNA of the CDR3: TGTGCCAGCAGCTTACCGACAGGTATTGAGCAGTTCTTC.